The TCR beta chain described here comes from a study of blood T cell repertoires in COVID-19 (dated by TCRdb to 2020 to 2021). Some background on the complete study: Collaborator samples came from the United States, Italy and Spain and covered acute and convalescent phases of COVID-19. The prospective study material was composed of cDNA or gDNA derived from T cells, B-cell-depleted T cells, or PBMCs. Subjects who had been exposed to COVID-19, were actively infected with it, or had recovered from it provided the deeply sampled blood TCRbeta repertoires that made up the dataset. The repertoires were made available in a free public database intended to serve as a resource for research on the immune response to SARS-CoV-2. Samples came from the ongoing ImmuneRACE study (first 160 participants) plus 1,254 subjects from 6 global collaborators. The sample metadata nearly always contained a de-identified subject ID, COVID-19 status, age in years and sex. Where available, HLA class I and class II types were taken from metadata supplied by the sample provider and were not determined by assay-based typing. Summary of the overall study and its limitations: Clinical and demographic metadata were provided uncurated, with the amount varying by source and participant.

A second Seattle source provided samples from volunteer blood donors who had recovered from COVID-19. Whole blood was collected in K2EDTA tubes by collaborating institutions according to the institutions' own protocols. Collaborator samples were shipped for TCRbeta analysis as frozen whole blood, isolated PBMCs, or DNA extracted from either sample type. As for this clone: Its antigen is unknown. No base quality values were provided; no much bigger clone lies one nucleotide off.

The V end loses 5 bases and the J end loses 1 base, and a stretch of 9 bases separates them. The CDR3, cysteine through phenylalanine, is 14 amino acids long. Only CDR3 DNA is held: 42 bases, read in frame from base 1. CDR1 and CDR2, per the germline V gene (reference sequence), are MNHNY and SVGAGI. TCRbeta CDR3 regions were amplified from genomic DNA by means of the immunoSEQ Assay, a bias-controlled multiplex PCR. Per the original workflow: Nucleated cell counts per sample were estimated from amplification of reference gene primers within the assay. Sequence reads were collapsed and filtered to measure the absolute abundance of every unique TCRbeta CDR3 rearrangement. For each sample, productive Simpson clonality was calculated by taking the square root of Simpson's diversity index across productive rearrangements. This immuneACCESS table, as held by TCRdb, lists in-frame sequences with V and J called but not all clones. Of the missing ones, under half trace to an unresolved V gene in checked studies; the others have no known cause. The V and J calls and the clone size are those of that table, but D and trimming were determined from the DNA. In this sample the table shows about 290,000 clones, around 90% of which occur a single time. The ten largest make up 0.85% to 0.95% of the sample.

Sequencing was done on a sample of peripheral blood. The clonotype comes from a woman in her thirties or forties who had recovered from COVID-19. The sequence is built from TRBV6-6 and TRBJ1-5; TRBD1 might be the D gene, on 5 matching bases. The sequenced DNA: TGTGCCAGCAGTCCCCAGGGAAGCAATCAGCCCCAGCATTTT. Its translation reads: CASSPQGSNQPQHF.